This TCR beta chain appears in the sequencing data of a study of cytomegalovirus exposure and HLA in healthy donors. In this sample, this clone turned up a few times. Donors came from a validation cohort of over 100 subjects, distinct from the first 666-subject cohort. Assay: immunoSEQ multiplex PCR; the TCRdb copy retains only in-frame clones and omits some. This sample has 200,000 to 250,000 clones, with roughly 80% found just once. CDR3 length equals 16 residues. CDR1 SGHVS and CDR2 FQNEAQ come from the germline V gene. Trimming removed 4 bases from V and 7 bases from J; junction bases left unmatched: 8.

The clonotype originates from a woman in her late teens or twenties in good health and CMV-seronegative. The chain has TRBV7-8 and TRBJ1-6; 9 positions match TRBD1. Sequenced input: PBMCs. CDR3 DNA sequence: TGTGCCAGCAGCTCGTGGACAGGGGCGGGGAATTCACCCCTCCACTTT. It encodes CASSSWTGAGNSPLHF. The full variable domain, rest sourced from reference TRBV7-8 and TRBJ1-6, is GAGVSQSPRYKVAKRGQDVALRCDPISGHVSLFWYQQALGQGPEFLTYFQNEAQLDKSGLPSDRFFAERPEGSVSTLKIQRTQQEDSAVYLCASSSWTGAGNSPLHFGNGTRLTVT.